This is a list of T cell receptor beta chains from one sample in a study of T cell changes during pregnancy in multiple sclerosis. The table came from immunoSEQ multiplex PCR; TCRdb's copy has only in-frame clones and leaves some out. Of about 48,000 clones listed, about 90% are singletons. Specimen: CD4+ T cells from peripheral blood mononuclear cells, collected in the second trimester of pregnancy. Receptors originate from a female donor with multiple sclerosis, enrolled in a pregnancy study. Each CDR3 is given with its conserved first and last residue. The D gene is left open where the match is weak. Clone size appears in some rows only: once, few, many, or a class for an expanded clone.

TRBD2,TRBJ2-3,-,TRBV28,CASSLDLAGAADTQYF
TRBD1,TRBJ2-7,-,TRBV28,CASSPPDRDYEQYF
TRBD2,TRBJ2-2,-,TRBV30,CAWTSLAGGTGELFF
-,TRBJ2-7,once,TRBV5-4,CASSYGSRNEQYF
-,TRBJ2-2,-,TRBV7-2,CASSLGTETGELFF
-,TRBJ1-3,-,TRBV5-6,CASSPAGRGSGNTIYF
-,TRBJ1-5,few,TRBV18,CASSLLGGEDQPQHF
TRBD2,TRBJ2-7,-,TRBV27,CASSRAGAGAYEQYF
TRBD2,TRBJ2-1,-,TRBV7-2,CASSSGLAGGPSYNEQFF
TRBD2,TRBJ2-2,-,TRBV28,CASTSVGTTNTGELFF
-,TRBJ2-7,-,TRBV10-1,CASSRGTSYEQYF
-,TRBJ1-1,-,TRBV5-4,CASSFYREGTEAFF
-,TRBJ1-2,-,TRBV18,CASSPLGQFDGYTF
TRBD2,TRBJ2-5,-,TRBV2,CASSETSGSMKKETQYF
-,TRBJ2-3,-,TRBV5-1,CASSLEQPGGTDTQYF
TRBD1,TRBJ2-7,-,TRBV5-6,CASSFDRVAYEQYF
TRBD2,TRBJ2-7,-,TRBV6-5,CASSRAGASDEQYF
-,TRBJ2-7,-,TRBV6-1,CASSALYEQYF
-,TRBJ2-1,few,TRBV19,CASSIDPGGGRFF
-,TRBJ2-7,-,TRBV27,CASSLRGGYEQYF
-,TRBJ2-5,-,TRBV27,CASSLRAAGHQETQYF
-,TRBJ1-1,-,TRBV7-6,CASSFRAGVSPGNTEAFF
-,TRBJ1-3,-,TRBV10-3,CAISSGGNTIYF
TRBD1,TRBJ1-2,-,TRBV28,CASTPAGGKPGYTF
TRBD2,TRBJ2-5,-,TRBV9,CASSVGGAGGRETQYF
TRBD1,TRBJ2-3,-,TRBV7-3,CASSLRQGWTDTQYF
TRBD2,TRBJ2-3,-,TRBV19,CASSSGLAGRADTQYF
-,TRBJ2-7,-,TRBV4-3,CASSQDRSDEQYF
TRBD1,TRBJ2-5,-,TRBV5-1,CASSLARDRVTETQYF
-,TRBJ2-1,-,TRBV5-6,CASSPRLPGEQFF
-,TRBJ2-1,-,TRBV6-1,CATTGDGSYNEQFF
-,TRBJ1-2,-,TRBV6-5,CASSYSAGTNYGYTF
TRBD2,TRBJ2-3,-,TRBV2,CASSEGLARADTQYF
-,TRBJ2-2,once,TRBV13,CASLDGKRNGELFF
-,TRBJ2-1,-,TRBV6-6,CASSPGLNQNNEQFF
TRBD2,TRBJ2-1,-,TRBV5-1,CASSPRPSGINSYNEQFF
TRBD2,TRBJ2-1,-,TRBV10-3,CAISGLAEYNEQFF
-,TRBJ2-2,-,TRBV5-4,CASSLWQGTGELFF
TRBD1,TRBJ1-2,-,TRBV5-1,CASSWGTGDNYGYTF
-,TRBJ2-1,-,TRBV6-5,CASKTGGGGNNEQFF
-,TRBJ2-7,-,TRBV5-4,CASSLGGSRYSYEQYF
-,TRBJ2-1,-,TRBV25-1,CASSEFRGAGEQFF
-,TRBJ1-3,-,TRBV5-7,CASSLLGLSESGNTIYF
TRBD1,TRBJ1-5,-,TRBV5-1,CASSSGTADQPQHF
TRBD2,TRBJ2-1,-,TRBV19,CASSPPTSGSFNEQFF
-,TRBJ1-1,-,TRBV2,CASSPDSYTEAFF
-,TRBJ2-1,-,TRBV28,CASSLVSPGAYNEQFF
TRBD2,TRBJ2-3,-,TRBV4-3,CASSPRLAGEGVSDTQYF
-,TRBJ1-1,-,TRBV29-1,CSVEDRTDGRRAFF
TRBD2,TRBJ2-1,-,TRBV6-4,CASSDSTSGSNEQFF
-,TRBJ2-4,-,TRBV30,CAWTNSGTKNIQYF
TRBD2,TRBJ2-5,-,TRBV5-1,CASSLSGRGQETQYF
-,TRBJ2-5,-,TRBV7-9,CASSLAHSQETQYF
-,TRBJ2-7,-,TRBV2,CASRGLSYEQYF